This T cell receptor (beta chain) stems from a study of T cell changes during pregnancy in multiple sclerosis. Produced via immunoSEQ multiplex PCR; TCRdb's table is partial and in-frame only. The sample contains tens of thousands of clones, approximately 93% of which appear only once. Trimming took 0 bases from V and 8 from J, leaving 17 bases between them. The CDR3 is made up of 15 amino acids. Germline V gene sequence: CDR1 SGHKS, CDR2 YYEKEE (reference sequence). This TCR came from a female donor with multiple sclerosis, enrolled in a pregnancy study. The sample in question was peripheral blood, obtained in the second trimester of pregnancy. This chain uses TRBV5-5 with TRBJ1-2; D is possibly TRBD1 (6 bases). CDR3 bases: TGTGCCAGCAGCTTGGAGTGGGGGCCGGGCGAAGGCTACACCTTC. Translating gives CASSLEWGPGEGYTF. The full variable domain, rest sourced from reference TRBV5-5 and TRBJ1-2, is DAGVTQSPTHLIKTRGQQVTLRCSPISGHKSVSWYQQVLGQGPQFIFQYYEKEERGRGNFPDRFSARQFPNYSSELNVNALLLGDSALYLCASSLEWGPGEGYTFGSGTRLTVV.